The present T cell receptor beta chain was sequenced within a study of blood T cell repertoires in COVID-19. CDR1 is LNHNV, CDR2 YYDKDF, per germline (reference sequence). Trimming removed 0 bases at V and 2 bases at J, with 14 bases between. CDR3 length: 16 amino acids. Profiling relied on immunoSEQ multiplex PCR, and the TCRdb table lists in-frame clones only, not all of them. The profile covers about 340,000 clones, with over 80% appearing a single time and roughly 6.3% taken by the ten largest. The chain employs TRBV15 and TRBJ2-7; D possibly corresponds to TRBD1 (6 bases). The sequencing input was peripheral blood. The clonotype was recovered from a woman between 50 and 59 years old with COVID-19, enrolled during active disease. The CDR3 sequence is CATSRDPTGITYEQYF. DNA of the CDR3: TGTGCCACCAGCAGAGACCCAACAGGGATTACCTACGAGCAGTACTTC.